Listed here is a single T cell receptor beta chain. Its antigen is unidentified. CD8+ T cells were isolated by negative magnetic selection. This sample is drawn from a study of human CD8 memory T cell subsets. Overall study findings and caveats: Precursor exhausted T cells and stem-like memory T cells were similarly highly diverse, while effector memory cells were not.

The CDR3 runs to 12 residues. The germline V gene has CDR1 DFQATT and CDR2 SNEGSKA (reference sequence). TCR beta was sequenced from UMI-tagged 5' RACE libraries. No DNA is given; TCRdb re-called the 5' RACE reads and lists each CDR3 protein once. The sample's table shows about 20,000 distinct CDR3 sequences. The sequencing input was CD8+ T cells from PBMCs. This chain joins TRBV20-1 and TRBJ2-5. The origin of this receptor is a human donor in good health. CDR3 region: CSATPSGETQYF.